This T cell receptor beta chain came from a study of T cell repertoires in cytomegalovirus infection. Background on the study: It can be stated that public TCR beta signatures indicated CMV infection as well as a matching HLA type.

This CDR3 has 16 amino acids. With 2 bases clipped from V and 4 bases from J, the junction kept 2 bases outside the gene matches. Germline V gene lookup returns CDR1 MGHRA and CDR2 YSYEKL. Points on this clonotype: As yet, its antigen is unknown.

TCRdb redid the calling of the reads with MiXCR, one entry per CDR3 protein. The sample contains 100,000 to 150,000 distinct CDR3 sequences, roughly a quarter of which appear only once. This chain uses TRBV4-1 with TRBJ2-5; 15 nucleotides match TRBD2. Material for sequencing was PBMCs, sequenced either directly or after in vitro stimulation (not recorded which). The receptor was derived from a human donor in good health (CMV status not recorded). Some clones in this sample may be carry-over from other donors' samples. The CDR3 is CASSQRTSGRGETQYF. The CDR3 bases are TGCGCCAGCAGCCAACGGACTAGCGGGAGGGGAGAGACCCAGTACTTC.